Listed below are T cell receptor beta chains from one sample, sequenced in a study of cytomegalovirus exposure and HLA in healthy donors. The repertoire was sequenced with immunoSEQ multiplex PCR; TCRdb's copy has only in-frame clones and lacks some. This sample has about 95,000 clones, with roughly 80% found just once. The sequencing input was PBMCs. The source of these receptors is a man under 40 in good health and CMV-seropositive. Both conserved end residues are part of each CDR3. The D gene is left open where the match is weak. Rows may omit the clone size; those that give it use once, few, many or a size class.

J,V,D,size,DNA,CDR3
TRBJ1-2,TRBV19,TRBD1,NA,TGTGCCAGTAATCTGGGGACAGGGGAACGGGGCTACACCTTC,CASNLGTGERGYTF
TRBJ2-3,TRBV7-8,TRBD2,NA,TGTGCCAGCAGCAGACGGCCCGGGACTAGCGGTTTCACAGATACGCAGTATTTT,CASSRRPGTSGFTDTQYF
TRBJ2-1,TRBV28,NA,NA,TGTGCCAGCAGTTTTCCCAGCGGAGACTCCTACAATGAGCAGTTCTTC,CASSFPSGDSYNEQFF
TRBJ1-5,TRBV11-2,NA,NA,TGTGCCAGCAGCCAGGGTTTTAATAGCAATCAGCCCCAGCATTTT,CASSQGFNSNQPQHF
TRBJ2-5,TRBV15,NA,NA,TGTGCCACCAGCATGGATCCCAGTGAGGCCCAGTACTTC,CATSMDPSEAQYF
TRBJ1-5,TRBV25-1,TRBD1,few,TGTGCCAGCAGCGGGACAGGGGGCTTCAATCAGCCCCAGCATTTT,CASSGTGGFNQPQHF
TRBJ2-3,TRBV25-1,NA,NA,TGTGCCAGCAGTGAAGGGTCAGCGGCAGATACGCAGTATTTT,CASSEGSAADTQYF
TRBJ2-2,TRBV9,TRBD2,NA,TGTGCCAGCAGCGTAGCAGCTAGCGGGTCGGTAGAGCTGTTTTTT,CASSVAASGSVELFF
TRBJ2-7,TRBV2,NA,NA,TGTGCCAGCAGTGCCTCGGGGGGCTCCTACGAGCAATACTTC,CASSASGGSYEQYF
TRBJ2-5,TRBV30,TRBD2,once,TGTGCCTGGAGCGTTGCGGGAGGGCCGAAGACCCAGTACTTC,CAWSVAGGPKTQYF
TRBJ1-6,TRBV28,NA,few,TGTGCCAGCACCCGGGGGGGTGTGTATAATTCACCCCTCCACTTT,CASTRGGVYNSPLHF
TRBJ2-7,TRBV7-9,NA,NA,TGTGCCAGCAGCCCACGGACTTCAGCCTACGAGCAGTACTTC,CASSPRTSAYEQYF
TRBJ2-1,TRBV28,TRBD1,few,TGTGCCAGCAGTTTGGACAGGGAGGACTCCTACAATGAGCAGTTCTTC,CASSLDREDSYNEQFF
TRBJ2-5,TRBV28,NA,NA,TGTGCCAGCAGATCGGGACTGCCGGAGACCCAGTACTTC,CASRSGLPETQYF
TRBJ2-2,TRBV6-1,TRBD1,NA,TGTGCCAGCAGTGGGACAGGGGCGAACACCGGGGAGCTGTTTTTT,CASSGTGANTGELFF
TRBJ2-5,TRBV7-7,NA,NA,TGTGCCAGCAGCTTAGGGCCAGGGCGACAAGAGACCCAGTACTTC,CASSLGPGRQETQYF
TRBJ2-7,TRBV11-1,NA,NA,TGTGCCAGCAGCTTACAGGGGAGAGGCTACGAGCAGTACTTC,CASSLQGRGYEQYF
TRBJ2-3,TRBV2,TRBD2,NA,TGTGCCAGCAGACCTACTAGCGGGCGGGGAGATACGCAGTATTTT,CASRPTSGRGDTQYF
TRBJ1-1,TRBV7-2,NA,NA,TGTGCCAGCAGCTTAGATCCGGGGGGGAGCACTGAAGCTTTCTTT,CASSLDPGGSTEAFF
TRBJ2-2,TRBV14,TRBD2,NA,TGTGCCAGCAGCCTCCGGACTAGCGGGAAGTCCGGGGAGCTGTTTTTT,CASSLRTSGKSGELFF
TRBJ2-7,TRBV10-3,NA,NA,TGTGCCATCAGTGAGTCGGTAGCGGCTTCCTACGAGCAGTACTTC,CAISESVAASYEQYF
TRBJ1-1,TRBV7-9,TRBD1,few,TGTGCCAGCAGCGGATTCACGGACAGGCGTACTGAAGCTTTCTTT,CASSGFTDRRTEAFF
TRBJ2-5,TRBV27,NA,NA,TGTGCCAGCAGTTTCTCACGGGGTCGGGAGACCCAGTACTTC,CASSFSRGRETQYF
TRBJ1-1,TRBV18,NA,NA,TGTGCCAGCTCACCACCGAATGGCAGGGAGGCTGAAGCTTTCTTT,CASSPPNGREAEAFF
TRBJ1-1,TRBV29-1,NA,few,TGCAGCGTTGTGGTGAGCGCTGAAGCTTTCTTT,CSVVVSAEAFF
TRBJ1-5,TRBV28,NA,NA,TGTGCCAGCAGTTTATTGGAGGGCAGGGAGCGGCCCCAGCATTTT,CASSLLEGRERPQHF
TRBJ2-5,TRBV6-1,NA,NA,TGTGCCGTCTCACTTTCGTACCAAGAGACCCAGTACTTC,CAVSLSYQETQYF
TRBJ1-1,TRBV21-1,NA,NA,TGTGCCAGCAGCGAACACAGGGTCGCTGAAGCTTTCTTT,CASSEHRVAEAFF
TRBJ1-1,TRBV5-4,NA,NA,TGTGCCAGCAGCCGCGGGGGGAACACTGAAGCTTTCTTT,CASSRGGNTEAFF
TRBJ2-5,TRBV6-6,TRBD2,few,TGTGCCAGCAGTATCCGACTAGCGGGAGGGGTAGAGACCCAGTACTTC,CASSIRLAGGVETQYF
TRBJ2-7,TRBV7-9,NA,NA,TGTGCCAGCAGCTTAATAGGGGCCTACGAGCAGTACTTC,CASSLIGAYEQYF
TRBJ1-1,TRBV13,NA,NA,TGTGCCAGCACCCATGAGACTGAAGCTTTCTTT,CASTHETEAFF
TRBJ2-5,TRBV30,TRBD2,NA,TGTGCCTGGAGGAGGGTAGCGGGAGGGTTGGAGACCCAGTACTTC,CAWRRVAGGLETQYF
TRBJ1-3,TRBV28,NA,NA,TGTGCCAGCAGCCGCGGGACGGCCCTCGGAAACACCATATATTTT,CASSRGTALGNTIYF
TRBJ1-1,TRBV7-2,NA,NA,TGTGCCAGCAGCTTAGTAGTGGGCTCGAACACTGAAGCTTTCTTT,CASSLVVGSNTEAFF
TRBJ1-5,TRBV6-5,NA,few,TGTGCCAGCAGGGGAGAGGGTAGGGATCAGCCCCAGCATTTT,CASRGEGRDQPQHF
TRBJ2-3,TRBV25-1,TRBD2,NA,TGTGCCAGCAGTGTATCAGCGGGGATCTCAGATACGCAGTATTTT,CASSVSAGISDTQYF
TRBJ1-6,TRBV27,TRBD1,NA,TGTGCCAGCAGCCCCGGACAGGGGGAAATCCGCCTCCACTTT,CASSPGQGEIRLHF
TRBJ2-1,TRBV5-6,NA,NA,TGTGCCAGCAGCTTAAGACCCCGGGCCTACAATGAGCAGTTCTTC,CASSLRPRAYNEQFF
TRBJ1-2,TRBV6-1,NA,NA,TGTGCCAGCAGTGTCCGTGGGGAGTATGGCTACACCTTC,CASSVRGEYGYTF
TRBJ2-2,TRBV13,TRBD2,NA,TGTGCCAGCAGCCTGAGGACTAGCGGGAGTGTCCGGGAGCTGTTTTTT,CASSLRTSGSVRELFF
TRBJ2-3,TRBV19,NA,NA,TGTGCCAGTACCCCCCCCGGACGTCGGGGTACGCAGTATTTT,CASTPPGRRGTQYF
TRBJ1-1,TRBV10-1,NA,NA,TGCGCCAGCCAACTCGACAGGAACACTGAAGCTTTCTTT,CASQLDRNTEAFF
TRBJ1-4,TRBV28,NA,NA,TGTGCCAGCAGTCTACCGACAGGAGTTAATGAAAAACTGTTTTTT,CASSLPTGVNEKLFF
TRBJ2-7,TRBV5-5,NA,NA,TGTGCCAGCAGTCTGGATGGGGCAGCTTCCTACGAGCAGTACTTC,CASSLDGAASYEQYF